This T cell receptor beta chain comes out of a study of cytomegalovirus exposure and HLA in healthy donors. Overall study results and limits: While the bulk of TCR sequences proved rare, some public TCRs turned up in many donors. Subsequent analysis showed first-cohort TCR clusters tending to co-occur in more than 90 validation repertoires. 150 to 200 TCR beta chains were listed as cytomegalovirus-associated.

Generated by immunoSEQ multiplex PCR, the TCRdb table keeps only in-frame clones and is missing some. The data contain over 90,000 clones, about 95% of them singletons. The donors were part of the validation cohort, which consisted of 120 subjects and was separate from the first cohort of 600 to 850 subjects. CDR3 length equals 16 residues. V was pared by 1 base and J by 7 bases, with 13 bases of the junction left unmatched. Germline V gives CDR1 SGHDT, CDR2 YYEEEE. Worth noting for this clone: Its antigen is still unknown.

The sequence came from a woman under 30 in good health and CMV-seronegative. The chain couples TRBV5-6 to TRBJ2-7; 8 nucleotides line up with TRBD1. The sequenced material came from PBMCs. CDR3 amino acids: CASSLPGGASFWEQYF. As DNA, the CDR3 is TGTGCCAGCAGCTTGCCAGGGGGCGCTTCCTTCTGGGAGCAGTACTTC.